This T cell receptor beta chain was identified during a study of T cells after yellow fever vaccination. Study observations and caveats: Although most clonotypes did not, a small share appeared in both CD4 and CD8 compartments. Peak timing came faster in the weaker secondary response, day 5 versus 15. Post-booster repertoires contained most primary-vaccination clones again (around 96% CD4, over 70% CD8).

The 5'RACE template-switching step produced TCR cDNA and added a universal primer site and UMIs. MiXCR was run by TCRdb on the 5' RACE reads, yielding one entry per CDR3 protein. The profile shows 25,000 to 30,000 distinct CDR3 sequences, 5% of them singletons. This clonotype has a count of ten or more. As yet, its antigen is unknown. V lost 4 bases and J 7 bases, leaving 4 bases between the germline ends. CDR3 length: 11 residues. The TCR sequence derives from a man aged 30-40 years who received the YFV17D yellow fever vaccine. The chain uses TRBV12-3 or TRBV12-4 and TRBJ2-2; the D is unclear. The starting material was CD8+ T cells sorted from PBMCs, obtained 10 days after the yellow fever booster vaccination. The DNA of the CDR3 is TGTGCCAGCAGTTCGGGCGGGGAGCTGTTTTTT. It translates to CASSSGGELFF.